Listed below are T cell receptor beta chains from one sample, sequenced in a study of cytomegalovirus exposure and HLA in healthy donors. Clones were sequenced by immunoSEQ multiplex PCR, and TCRdb holds only the in-frame ones, with some missing. The table shows fewer than 150,000 clones, with approximately 73% occurring only once. Sequencing was done on a sample of PBMCs. Receptor source: a human donor in good health. The CDR3 runs from the conserved cysteine through the conserved F or W. The D gene is left open where the match is weak. Size tells how often a clone was seen (once, few, many) or the class of an expanded clone, and some rows leave it out.

j_call d_call clone_size v_call cdr3_length cdr3_nt cdr3_aa
TRBJ2-1 . once TRBV12-5 16 TGTGCTAGTGGTTTTGGGGCCTTAAGCTCCTACAATGAGCAGTTCTTC CASGFGALSSYNEQFF
TRBJ1-3 . . TRBV19 13 TGTGCCAGTAGAAAAGCGGGAGGAAACACCATATATTTT CASRKAGGNTIYF
TRBJ2-5 . . TRBV10-3 15 TGTGCCATCAGGGGGGGGACAGGTCTCCAAGAGACCCAGTACTTC CAIRGGTGLQETQYF
TRBJ2-3 TRBD2 few TRBV5-1 14 TGCGCCAGCAGCCGGGGGACTATCGCGGATACGCAGTATTTT CASSRGTIADTQYF
TRBJ1-2 . . TRBV5-1 14 TGCGCCAGCAGCTTGGCGACAGAATACTGTGGCTACACCTTC CASSLATEYCGYTF
TRBJ1-1 . . TRBV5-3 14 TGTGCCAGAAGCTGTGCGGGGGGCGGCCCTGAAGCTTTCTTT CARSCAGGGPEAFF
TRBJ1-1 TRBD1 . TRBV19 12 TGTGCCAGTGGTACAGGGGTGAATCAGGCTTTCTTT CASGTGVNQAFF
TRBJ1-1 TRBD1 . TRBV2 13 TGTGCCAGCAGTGTCGACAGGGGCACTGAAGCTTTCTTT CASSVDRGTEAFF
TRBJ2-3 TRBD2 . TRBV27 16 TGTGCCAGCAGTTTAGAAGGGACTAGCGGGATCTATACGCAGTATTTT CASSLEGTSGIYTQYF
TRBJ1-2 . . TRBV2 13 TGTGCCAGCAGTGGCAGGGGTATAGGTGGCTACACCTTC CASSGRGIGGYTF
TRBJ1-6 . . TRBV9 15 TGTGCCAGCAGCGCAGCGGGGGGGTTCAATTCACCCCTCCACTTT CASSAAGGFNSPLHF
TRBJ1-6 TRBD1 . TRBV6-6 14 TGTGCCAGCAGTCCCCGGGACAGCAATTCACCCCTCCACTTT CASSPRDSNSPLHF
TRBJ2-3 . . TRBV11-3 13 TGTGCCAGCAGCCCCAGACTGGTGCATACGCAGTATTTT CASSPRLVHTQYF
TRBJ2-5 TRBD2 . TRBV6-5 14 TGTGCCAGCACCAGACTAGCCCCTCAAGAGACCCAGTACTTC CASTRLAPQETQYF
TRBJ1-5 TRBD1 . TRBV10-2 16 TGCGCCAGCAATTTGACAGGGGGGAGAATGAATCAGCCCCAGCATTTT CASNLTGGRMNQPQHF
TRBJ1-4 . . TRBV11-2 13 TGTGCCAGCAGCTTGGGGGGAGGAGAAAAACTGTTTTTT CASSLGGGEKLFF
TRBJ1-6 . . TRBV10-2 15 TGCGCCAGCAGTGAGTCGACAGGAGTAAATTCACCCCTCCACTTT CASSESTGVNSPLHF
TRBJ2-6 . . TRBV29-1 14 TGCAGCGTTGGGCTAGCGTCTGGGGCCAACGTCCTGACTTTC CSVGLASGANVLTF
TRBJ1-6 . . TRBV7-2 15 TGTGCCAGCAGCTTACCCGGACGGACACGAATCCCCCTCCACTTT CASSLPGRTRIPLHF
TRBJ2-5 . few TRBV7-9 14 TGTGCCAGCAGCCTTCGGACATTGGGAGAGACCCAGTACTTC CASSLRTLGETQYF
TRBJ2-7 TRBD2 . TRBV5-4 17 TGTGCCAGCAGCGACGGGACTAGCGGGCCTGCGACCTACGAGCAGTACTTC CASSDGTSGPATYEQYF
TRBJ2-7 . . TRBV5-8 14 TGTGCCAGCAGCTCGTTGGGACAAAATTACGAGCAGTACTTC CASSSLGQNYEQYF
TRBJ2-3 . . TRBV7-3 14 TGTGCCAGCAGCTTACTTGGGGGCCTAGATACGCAGTATTTT CASSLLGGLDTQYF
TRBJ2-7 . . TRBV5-6 15 TGTGCCAGCAGCTTGGCTGGTCGCAGCCTGGGCGAGCAGTACTTC CASSLAGRSLGEQYF
TRBJ1-3 . . TRBV9 14 TGTGCCAGCAGCGTAGCAGGGTCTGGAAACACCATATATTTT CASSVAGSGNTIYF
TRBJ1-1 . . TRBV5-4 13 TGTGCCAGCAGCTTTGGGCAGAACACTGAAGCTTTCTTT CASSFGQNTEAFF
TRBJ2-1 TRBD1 few TRBV7-9 15 TGTGCCAGCAGCCTTCGGACAGGGCCCTACAATGAGCAGTTCTTC CASSLRTGPYNEQFF
TRBJ2-1 . . TRBV30 12 TGTGCCTGGAGTGTATCCAGCAATGAGCAGTTCTTC CAWSVSSNEQFF
TRBJ2-5 . . TRBV2 13 TGTGCCAGCAGTGTAGAAGAAATGGAGACCCAGTACTTC CASSVEEMETQYF
TRBJ1-4 TRBD1 few TRBV2 13 TGTGCCAGCAGGGAGGACAGGGGGACGAAACTGTTTTTT CASREDRGTKLFF
TRBJ1-2 TRBD1 . TRBV7-3 14 TGTGCCAGCACCCAATCGGGACAGATCTATGGCTACACCTTC CASTQSGQIYGYTF
TRBJ1-4 . . TRBV28 13 TGTGCCAGCAGGGAGTCGGCTAATGAAAAACTGTTTTTT CASRESANEKLFF
TRBJ2-7 TRBD2 . TRBV6-5 14 TGTGCCAGCAGTACCTCCGGGACTAGACACGAGCAGTACTTC CASSTSGTRHEQYF